These 26 T cell receptor beta chains share one sample of origin, sequenced in a study of cytomegalovirus exposure and HLA in healthy donors. It was with 60 Vbeta and 13 Jbeta primers that the PCR ran. Here immunoSEQ multiplex PCR was the method, and the copy in TCRdb shows in-frame clones only, minus some. The sample has fewer than 110,000 clones; the top ten hold about 3.2%. Input material: PBMCs. The source of these receptors is a man aged 40-50 years in good health and CMV-seronegative.

The gene calls are TRBV19 and TRBJ2-1; a weak D match, TRBD1 (5 bases). V lost 0 bases and J 7 bases, leaving 10 bases between the germline ends. The CDR3 loop spans 14 amino acids. Germline CDR1 LNHDA, CDR2 SQIVND (reference sequence). The DNA for the CDR3 is TGTGCCAGTAGTATAGATCGGCCAGGGAATGAGCAGTTCTTC. Translating it yields CASSIDRPGNEQFF.

The chain recombines TRBV19 with TRBJ2-5, with TRBD1 identical over 7 bases. The trim removed 4 bases at V and 6 bases at J, leaving 8 bases unmatched. The CDR3 consists of 14 residues. Germline assignment: CDR1 LNHDA and CDR2 SQIVND (reference sequence). CDR3 nucleotide sequence: TGTGCCAGTAGTACAAGACAGGGTACGAAGACCCAGTACTTC. Protein: CASSTRQGTKTQYF.

The V and J genes are TRBV11-2 and TRBJ2-7; tentative D call: TRBD1 (6 bases). The CDR3 totals 15 residues. Trimming shortened V by 3 bases and J by 5 bases, and 17 bases separated the two germline ends. The germline CDR1 and CDR2 sequences are SGHAT and FQNNGV. CDR3 DNA: TGTGCCAGCAGCTTGGAACAGGGTGGTGAGGACGAGCAGTACTTC. As protein: CASSLEQGGEDEQYF.

The V call is TRBV6-4, the J call TRBJ1-2; TRBD1 is a possible D gene (5 bases). The CDR3 extends over 18 amino acids. The V gene lost 6 bases and the J gene lost 0 bases, with 23 bases spanning the gap. Germline V gene sequence: CDR1 MRHNA, CDR2 SNTAGT. The CDR3 is CASRNRTQGPISNYGYTF. In DNA, the CDR3 is TGTGCCAGCAGAAACCGAACGCAGGGCCCTATCTCTAACTATGGCTACACCTTC.

The chain recombines TRBV7-9 with TRBJ2-5; 10 bases are shared with TRBD2. The J call could be wrong; TRBJ2-7 is a better fit for the DNA end. Germline V lookup: CDR1 SEHNR, CDR2 FQNEAQ (reference sequence). This CDR3 has 17 residues. The CDR3 DNA reads as TGTGCCAGCAGCTTAAGCCACACTAGCGGGGTTCACTACGAGCAGTACTTC. As protein: CASSLSHTSGVHYEQYF.

V and J are TRBV5-4 and TRBJ2-1; D might be TRBD2 (5 bases). This CDR3 contains 12 residues. With 5 bases removed from V and 3 bases from J, the gap between germline ends came to 6 bases. Germline CDR1 is SGHNT and CDR2 is YYREEE (reference sequence). The CDR3 DNA is TGTGCCAGCAGGAGCGGCTACAATGAGCAGTTCTTC. Translation: CASRSGYNEQFF.

The chain is built from TRBV5-8 and TRBJ2-5; 10 positions agree with TRBD1. Germline assignment: CDR1 SGHTS and CDR2 YDEGEE. The junction had 8 bases not matched to a gene; V was cut back by 4 bases and J by 5 bases. This CDR3 spans 15 amino acids. CDR3 DNA: TGTGCCAGCAGCGCAACGGGACAGGGGCGGGAGACCCAGTACTTC. It yields the protein CASSATGQGRETQYF.

V usage is TRBV4-1 and J usage is TRBJ1-1; D gene unclear. CDR1 and CDR2 (germline): MGHRA, YSYEKL. CDR3 length equals 14 residues. Deletions cut 3 bases from V and 1 base from J, with 9 bases between. CDR3 DNA: TGCGCCAGCAGCCACCGGACTGAGAACACTGAAGCTTTCTTT. This gives the protein CASSHRTENTEAFF.

For the CDR3, the DNA is TGTGCCGTAGGGACTAGCTACACCGGGGAGCTGTTTTTT. Protein sequence: CAVGTSYTGELFF. The J gene is TRBJ2-2, the V gene TRBV27, with TRBD2 matching 9 bases. The germline V gene has CDR1 MNHEY and CDR2 SMNVEV (reference sequence). V lost 11 bases, J lost 3 bases, and 4 bases stayed unmatched. CDR3 length: 13 amino acids.

The gene calls are TRBV2 and TRBJ2-7, with D tentatively TRBD1 (6 bases). The CDR3 has 16 amino acids. V lost 6 bases and J lost 0, with 18 bases in between. Germline CDR1 is SNHLY and CDR2 is FYNNEI. The chain's CDR3 is CASRYQQQGISYEQYF. Written as DNA, the CDR3 is TGTGCCAGCAGGTACCAACAACAGGGAATCTCCTACGAGCAGTACTTC. Filled out from reference TRBV2 and TRBJ2-7, the complete variable domain reads EPEVTQTPSHQVTQMGQEVILRCVPISNHLYFYWYRQILGQKVEFLVSFYNNEISEKSEIFDDQFSVERPDGSNFTLKIRSTKLEDSAMYFCASRYQQQGISYEQYFGPGTRLTVT.

The rearrangement uses TRBV5-4 and TRBJ2-7; D unclear. The CDR3 extends over 14 amino acids. Germline V gene data show CDR1 as SGHNT and CDR2 as YYREEE (reference sequence). Trimming removed 1 base at V and 2 bases at J, with 10 bases between. Here the CDR3 DNA reads TGTGCCAGCAGCTTGAACGCACAACCCTACGAGCAGTACTTC. It specifies CASSLNAQPYEQYF.

The rearrangement links TRBV5-1 to TRBJ2-7, with 7 positions matching TRBD1. J gave up 5 bases and V 7 bases, and 12 bases lay outside the gene matches. Per germline, CDR1 SGHRS and CDR2 YFSETQ. The CDR3 consists of 14 residues. CDR3 sequence (DNA): TGCGCCAGCGGCACCTTTGGGGACAGCAACGAGCAGTACTTC. Amino acid sequence: CASGTFGDSNEQYF.

This chain connects TRBV6-1 to TRBJ2-1; 8 nucleotides match TRBD1. The CDR3 loop spans 16 amino acids. After removal of 2 bases from V and 4 bases from J, the junction contained 7 bases not matched to a gene. CDR1 is MNHNS and CDR2 is SASEGT in the germline V gene. CDR3 in DNA: TGTGCCAGCAGTGAAAGGGGGACAGGACTATACAATGAGCAGTTCTTC. Its protein is CASSERGTGLYNEQFF.

The gene calls are TRBV5-1 and TRBJ1-1; D is uncertain. The CDR3 totals 12 residues. Trimming pared 0 bases from V and 11 bases from J, leaving 11 bases between. Germline assignment: CDR1 SGHRS and CDR2 YFSETQ. The CDR3 region has the DNA TGCGCCAGCAGCTTGGTGGAGGGTGAGGCTTTCTTT. It is translated as CASSLVEGEAFF.

The chain couples TRBV27 to TRBJ2-1; TRBD2 aligns across 9 bases. CDR1 and CDR2 (germline): MNHEY, SMNVEV (reference sequence). This CDR3 region has 17 residues. The J segment lost 7 bases and the V segment lost 4 bases, leaving 14 bases of the junction unmatched. The DNA for the CDR3 is TGTGCCAGCAGTTGGGCTAGCGGGGATGCTCGGCCGAATGAGCAGTTCTTC. Its translation: CASSWASGDARPNEQFF.

This chain uses TRBV5-1 with TRBJ1-2, with D possibly matching TRBD1 (6 bases). Per germline, CDR1 SGHRS and CDR2 YFSETQ. This CDR3 has 14 residues. V gave up 5 bases and J gave up 5 bases, with 16 bases separating them. The CDR3 DNA follows: TGCGCCAGCAGGTCACAGGGAGTGGGTTATGGCTACACCTTC. Its translation is CASRSQGVGYGYTF.

J is TRBJ1-1 and V is TRBV6-5; D uncertain. The CDR3 loop spans 16 amino acids. Per the germline V gene, CDR1 is MNHEY and CDR2 is SVGAGI. V was trimmed by 0 bases and J by 1 base, leaving 12 bases between them. The CDR3 loop is CASSYSEGRGNTEAFF. For the CDR3, the DNA is TGTGCCAGCAGTTACTCGGAGGGCCGGGGGAACACTGAAGCTTTCTTT.

As regards this clone: Germline and junction disagree at one end, which may indicate a read error. The chain has TRBV14 and TRBJ1-5; D remains unclear. The CDR3 is made up of 16 amino acids. Germline V CDR1 and CDR2: SGHDN, FVKESK. The CDR3 DNA follows: TGTGCCAGCAGCCAAGAGGTCCCAGGAGGCAATCAGCCTCAGCATTTT. Translation gives CASSQEVPGGNQPQHF.

The V call is TRBV27, the J call TRBJ2-7, with 10 bases fitting TRBD2. The germline V gene has CDR1 MNHEY and CDR2 SMNVEV (reference sequence). The CDR3 sequence is 18 residues long. V shed 5 bases and J 2 bases; nucleotides not matched to a gene: 15. The CDR3 here is CASSKGESWTSGTYEQYF. In nucleotides, the CDR3 is TGTGCCAGCAGTAAAGGGGAATCCTGGACTAGCGGAACCTACGAGCAGTACTTC.

The chain couples TRBV9 to TRBJ2-3; 8 positions match TRBD1. The CDR3 consists of 15 residues. With V trimmed by 4 bases and J by 4 bases, 8 bases remained unmatched. Germline lookup yields CDR1 SGDLS and CDR2 YYNGEE. CDR3 sequence (DNA): TGTGCCAGCAGCCCTGGGGACAGGCCGGCAGATACGCAGTATTTT. It translates to CASSPGDRPADTQYF.

CDR3 region: CASSYVQGGQPQHF. The CDR3 DNA follows: TGTGCCAGCAGTTACGTACAGGGGGGGCAGCCCCAGCATTTT. The rearrangement uses TRBV6-6 and TRBJ1-5, with 8 bases that match TRBD1. V was clipped by 2 bases and J by 7 bases; unmatched bases: 4. Germline assignment: CDR1 MNHNY and CDR2 SVGAGI (reference sequence). The CDR3 is made up of 14 amino acids.

The J gene is TRBJ1-1, the V gene TRBV19; D is possibly TRBD1 (5 bases). The length of the CDR3 is 14 residues. The germline V gene has CDR1 LNHDA and CDR2 SQIVND (reference sequence). V gave up 4 bases and J gave up 8 bases, with 17 bases separating them. The CDR3, as DNA: TGTGCCAGTAGTAACACCGGGGGTCGACGGGAAGCTTTCTTT. Translating it yields CASSNTGGRREAFF.

V is TRBV7-2 and J is TRBJ1-5; 8 bases line up with TRBD1. The length of the CDR3 is 15 residues. With V trimmed by 2 bases and J by 6 bases, 6 bases remained unmatched. Germline V gives CDR1 SGHTA, CDR2 FQGNSA. The DNA of the CDR3 is TGTGCCAGCAGCTTACAACAGGGGGGAGGTCAGCCCCAGCATTTT. It codes for CASSLQQGGGQPQHF.

The chain recombines TRBV4-3 with TRBJ2-3; D is undetermined. Germline V gives CDR1 LGHNA, CDR2 YSLEER. Trimming cost V 0 bases and J 7 bases, with 5 bases left between them. CDR3 length: 12 residues. Written as DNA, the CDR3 is TGCGCCAGCAGCCAAGATTCCTATACGCAGTATTTT. Protein product: CASSQDSYTQYF.

The chain employs TRBV7-6 and TRBJ2-1; TRBD2 is a possible D gene (5 bases). Between the trimmed V and J ends, which lost 0 bases and 7 bases, there was a span of 13 bases. Germline assignment: CDR1 SGHVS and CDR2 FNYEAQ. The CDR3 consists of 15 residues. CDR3 protein: CASSLAAVRVNEQFF. CDR3 bases: TGTGCCAGCAGCTTAGCAGCGGTTCGGGTGAATGAGCAGTTCTTC.

The CDR3 DNA sequence: TGTGCCAGCAGCTTGGCCGGGGGACGCCCTCTCAGTACCATATATTTT. Translating gives CASSLAGGRPLSTIYF. The V and J genes are TRBV5-6 and TRBJ1-3; TRBD1 might be the D (5 bases). CDR1 is SGHDT, CDR2 YYEEEE, per germline. Trimming pared 0 bases from V and 10 bases from J, leaving 20 bases between. The CDR3 sequence is 16 residues long.